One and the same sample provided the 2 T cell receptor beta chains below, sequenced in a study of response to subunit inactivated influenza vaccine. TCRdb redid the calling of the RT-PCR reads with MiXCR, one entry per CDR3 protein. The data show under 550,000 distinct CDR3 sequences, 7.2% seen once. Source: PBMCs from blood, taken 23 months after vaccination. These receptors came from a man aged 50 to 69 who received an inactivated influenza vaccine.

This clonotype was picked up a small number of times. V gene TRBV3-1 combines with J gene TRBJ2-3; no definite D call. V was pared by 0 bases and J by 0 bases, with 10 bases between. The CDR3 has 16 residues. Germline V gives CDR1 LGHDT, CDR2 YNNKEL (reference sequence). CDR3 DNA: TGTGCCAGCAGCCAAGATCCTTCGATGAGCACAGATACGCAGTATTTT. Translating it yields CASSQDPSMSTDTQYF.

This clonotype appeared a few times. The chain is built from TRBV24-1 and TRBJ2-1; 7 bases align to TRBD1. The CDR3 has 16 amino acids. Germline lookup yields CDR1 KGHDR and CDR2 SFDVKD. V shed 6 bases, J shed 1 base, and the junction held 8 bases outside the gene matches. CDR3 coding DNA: TGTGCCACCAGTCCCTCGGACAGGCGTTCCTACAATGAGCAGTTCTTC. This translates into CATSPSDRRSYNEQFF.